This note documents a single TCR beta chain sequence. TCRdb keeps only in-frame clones here, not all; method: immunoSEQ multiplex PCR. The table has 150,000 to 200,000 clones, 82% seen once. The data were taken from a study of blood T cell repertoires in COVID-19. This TCR was sampled from a man in his fifties who had recovered from COVID-19. Specimen: PBMCs or T cells enriched from blood (not recorded which).

The CDR3 DNA is TGTGCCAGCAGTCCGGGACAGGGGATCTACGAGCAGTACTTC. This encodes CASSPGQGIYEQYF. This chain connects TRBV2 to TRBJ2-7, with 10 bases lining up with TRBD1. The CDR3 is made up of 14 amino acids. CDR1 is SNHLY, CDR2 FYNNEI, per germline. The V and J ends lost 5 bases and 3 bases, in that order; junction bases with no gene match: 4.